This T cell receptor (beta chain) was profiled in a study of PD-L1 blockade in urothelial cancer. Whole-study context: Each participant's history included 0 to 3 prior chemotherapy regimens. Study-level points and caveats: A below-median TCR clonality in blood before treatment predicted better survival.

Synthetic analogs of TCR templates were spiked into every PCR. TCRdb keeps only in-frame clones here, not all; method: immunoSEQ multiplex PCR. This table holds 25,000 to 30,000 clones, 70% to 90% found once. Germline values: CDR1 MDHEN, CDR2 SYDVKM. The CDR3 loop spans 17 amino acids. Trimming removed 5 bases at V and 5 bases at J, with 24 bases between. With respect to this clone: Its antigen is not known.

Patient sample counts ranged from 1 to 8, pretreatment and on-treatment. This TCR derives from a man aged 50-59 years with urothelial cancer. Source: PBMCs, taken around atezolizumab (anti-PD-L1) treatment. The chain joins TRBV28 to TRBJ2-5, with D tentatively TRBD1 (6 bases). The CDR3 bases are TGTGCCAGCAGTCCCGAGTTACCGAGTGGGGGCAGGGAGACCCAGTACTTC. Translated: CASSPELPSGGRETQYF.